Listed below are T cell receptor beta chains from one sample, sequenced in a study of T cell changes during pregnancy in multiple sclerosis. Produced via immunoSEQ multiplex PCR; TCRdb's table is partial and in-frame only. The sample consists of tens of thousands of clones, approximately 93% of them appearing once. Sample: peripheral blood, taken in the second trimester of pregnancy. Receptor source: a female donor with multiple sclerosis, enrolled in a pregnancy study. Each CDR3 is given with its conserved first and last residue. A D gene is named only where the DNA matches it firmly. Rows may omit the clone size; those that give it use once, few, many or a size class.

v_gene	j_gene	d_gene	abundance	CDR3nt	CDR3aa
TRBV7-9	TRBJ1-2	-	-	TGTGCCAGCAGCCCTCTTTCTAATGGCTACACCTTC	CASSPLSNGYTF
TRBV7-2	TRBJ2-2	-	-	TGTGCCAGCAGCTCTAAGGGGGGGTTCGGGGAGCTGTTTTTT	CASSSKGGFGELFF
TRBV11-3	TRBJ2-7	-	-	TGTGCCAGCAGCTCGACAGTCAACCATAACTACGAGCAGTACTTC	CASSSTVNHNYEQYF
TRBV5-6	TRBJ1-2	TRBD1	once	TGTGCCAGCAGCTTGGACAGGGGGTTGTCTAACTATGGCTACACCTTC	CASSLDRGLSNYGYTF
TRBV7-9	TRBJ1-1	-	-	TGTGCCAGCAGCTTAGTAGGGGTAGGCATTGTGAACACTGAAGCTTTCTTT	CASSLVGVGIVNTEAFF
TRBV6-5	TRBJ2-5	TRBD1	-	TGTGCCAGTAAAGGGACAGGGGGACGTCTGGAGACCCAGTACTTC	CASKGTGGRLETQYF
TRBV6-5	TRBJ2-1	TRBD2	-	TGTGCCAGCAGTAGGGGCGGGAGTGGGAGTAATGAGCAGTTCTTC	CASSRGGSGSNEQFF
TRBV5-6	TRBJ1-1	TRBD1	-	TGTGCCAGCAGCCTAGCCGGGACAGGGGGAACTGAAGCTTTCTTT	CASSLAGTGGTEAFF
TRBV10-3	TRBJ1-3	-	-	TGTGCCATCAGTGAGGACACGGACTCTGGAAACACCATATATTTT	CAISEDTDSGNTIYF
TRBV27	TRBJ2-7	-	-	TGTGCCAGCAGCACTTCCGGGAACCCCTACGAGCAGTACTTC	CASSTSGNPYEQYF
TRBV19	TRBJ2-3	TRBD2	-	TGTGCTAGTGGGAGGGGATTCACAGATACGCAGTATTTT	CASGRGFTDTQYF
TRBV19	TRBJ2-7	-	-	TGTGCCAGTAGTACGGCGCCCGGGGGCGAGCAGTACTTC	CASSTAPGGEQYF
TRBV6-4	TRBJ1-5	TRBD1	-	TGTGCCAGCAGTGACTCGATGCCGGGACAGAGACCTAATAGCAATCAGCCCCAGCATTTT	CASSDSMPGQRPNSNQPQHF
TRBV28	TRBJ1-3	-	once	TGTGCCAGCAGTTTAAAGGAGGGAATCTCTGGAAACACCATATATTTT	CASSLKEGISGNTIYF
TRBV28	TRBJ1-5	TRBD1	-	TGTGCCAGCAGTTTGCTGCAAACAGGGGTCAGTCAGCCCCAGCATTTT	CASSLLQTGVSQPQHF
TRBV27	TRBJ2-7	-	-	TGTGCCAGCAGGCCTCCACGGGACTACGAGCAGTACTTC	CASRPPRDYEQYF
TRBV4-3	TRBJ2-2	TRBD1	large	TGCGCCAGCAGCCACTCCCGGACAGGGGGCTACGGCACCGGGGAGCTGTTTTTT	CASSHSRTGGYGTGELFF
TRBV7-3	TRBJ2-1	-	-	TGTGCCAGCAGCTTAGGAGGGCGGAATGAGCAGTTCTTC	CASSLGGRNEQFF
TRBV9	TRBJ1-2	-	-	TGTGCCAGCAGCTTTGGGACTACACCGTCGAGCTACACCTTC	CASSFGTTPSSYTF
TRBV2	TRBJ1-1	TRBD1	few	TGTGCCAGCAGTGAGACAGGGCTACTAAACACTGAAGCTTTCTTT	CASSETGLLNTEAFF
TRBV6-4	TRBJ2-5	TRBD2	once	TGTGCCAGCAGTGAGTACCTAGCGGGAGTTGAGACCCAGTACTTC	CASSEYLAGVETQYF
TRBV10-2	TRBJ2-5	TRBD1	-	TGCGCCAGCAGTGAAACTACAGGGGGAGACGAGACCCAGTACTTC	CASSETTGGDETQYF
TRBV30	TRBJ2-2	-	-	TGTGCCTGGAGTCCCCCCTGTGGAGCTAACACCGGGGAGCTGTTTTTT	CAWSPPCGANTGELFF
TRBV10-3	TRBJ1-1	TRBD1	-	TGTGCCATCAGTGAGGGGGACAGGGGATATTCGAACACTGAAGCTTTCTTT	CAISEGDRGYSNTEAFF
TRBV7-9	TRBJ1-1	-	-	TGTGCCAGCACCTTATCAGGGGCCTTCACTGAAGCTTTCTTT	CASTLSGAFTEAFF
TRBV5-1	TRBJ2-7	TRBD1	-	TGCGCCAGCAGCTCAGACAGGGGGGTCGAGCAGTACTTC	CASSSDRGVEQYF
TRBV19	TRBJ1-1	TRBD1	once	TGTGCCAGTAACCCACAGGGGGCCGACACTGAAGCTTTCTTT	CASNPQGADTEAFF
TRBV14	TRBJ2-1	-	once	TGTGCCAGCAGCCAAGATTTCTTAGCAGCCTACAATGAGCAGTTCTTC	CASSQDFLAAYNEQFF
TRBV11-3	TRBJ1-1	-	-	TGTGCCAGCGGGGGGGGGCCGAACACTGAAGCTTTCTTT	CASGGGPNTEAFF
TRBV6-1	TRBJ2-2	-	-	TGTGCCAGCAGTGAATATCTTCGGGGGTCCACCGGGGAGCTGTTTTTT	CASSEYLRGSTGELFF
TRBV28	TRBJ2-1	TRBD1	-	TGTGCCAGCAGCCCGGACAGGGCACGGTACAATGAGCAGTTCTTC	CASSPDRARYNEQFF
TRBV19	TRBJ2-7	TRBD2	-	TGTGCCAGTAGTTCACTAGCGGGAAGGTCCTACGAGCAGTACTTC	CASSSLAGRSYEQYF
TRBV11-3	TRBJ2-1	-	-	TGTGCCAGCAGCTTTTCCATCCCCGGGAGCTACAATGAGCAGTTCTTC	CASSFSIPGSYNEQFF
TRBV4-1	TRBJ2-5	TRBD1	-	TGCGCCAGCAGCCAAGATGTGACAGGGCAAGAGACCCAGTACTTC	CASSQDVTGQETQYF
TRBV6-1	TRBJ1-2	TRBD1	-	TGTGCCAGCAGTGCAAAGCCGGGACAGCTGTATGGCTACACCTTC	CASSAKPGQLYGYTF
TRBV9	TRBJ1-2	-	once	TGTGCCAGCAGCGTGGCGGAGGGGTATGGCTACACCTTC	CASSVAEGYGYTF
TRBV5-4	TRBJ2-7	TRBD1	-	TGTGCCAGCAGCCTGCAGGGGGCCACCACCTCCTACGAGCAGTACTTC	CASSLQGATTSYEQYF